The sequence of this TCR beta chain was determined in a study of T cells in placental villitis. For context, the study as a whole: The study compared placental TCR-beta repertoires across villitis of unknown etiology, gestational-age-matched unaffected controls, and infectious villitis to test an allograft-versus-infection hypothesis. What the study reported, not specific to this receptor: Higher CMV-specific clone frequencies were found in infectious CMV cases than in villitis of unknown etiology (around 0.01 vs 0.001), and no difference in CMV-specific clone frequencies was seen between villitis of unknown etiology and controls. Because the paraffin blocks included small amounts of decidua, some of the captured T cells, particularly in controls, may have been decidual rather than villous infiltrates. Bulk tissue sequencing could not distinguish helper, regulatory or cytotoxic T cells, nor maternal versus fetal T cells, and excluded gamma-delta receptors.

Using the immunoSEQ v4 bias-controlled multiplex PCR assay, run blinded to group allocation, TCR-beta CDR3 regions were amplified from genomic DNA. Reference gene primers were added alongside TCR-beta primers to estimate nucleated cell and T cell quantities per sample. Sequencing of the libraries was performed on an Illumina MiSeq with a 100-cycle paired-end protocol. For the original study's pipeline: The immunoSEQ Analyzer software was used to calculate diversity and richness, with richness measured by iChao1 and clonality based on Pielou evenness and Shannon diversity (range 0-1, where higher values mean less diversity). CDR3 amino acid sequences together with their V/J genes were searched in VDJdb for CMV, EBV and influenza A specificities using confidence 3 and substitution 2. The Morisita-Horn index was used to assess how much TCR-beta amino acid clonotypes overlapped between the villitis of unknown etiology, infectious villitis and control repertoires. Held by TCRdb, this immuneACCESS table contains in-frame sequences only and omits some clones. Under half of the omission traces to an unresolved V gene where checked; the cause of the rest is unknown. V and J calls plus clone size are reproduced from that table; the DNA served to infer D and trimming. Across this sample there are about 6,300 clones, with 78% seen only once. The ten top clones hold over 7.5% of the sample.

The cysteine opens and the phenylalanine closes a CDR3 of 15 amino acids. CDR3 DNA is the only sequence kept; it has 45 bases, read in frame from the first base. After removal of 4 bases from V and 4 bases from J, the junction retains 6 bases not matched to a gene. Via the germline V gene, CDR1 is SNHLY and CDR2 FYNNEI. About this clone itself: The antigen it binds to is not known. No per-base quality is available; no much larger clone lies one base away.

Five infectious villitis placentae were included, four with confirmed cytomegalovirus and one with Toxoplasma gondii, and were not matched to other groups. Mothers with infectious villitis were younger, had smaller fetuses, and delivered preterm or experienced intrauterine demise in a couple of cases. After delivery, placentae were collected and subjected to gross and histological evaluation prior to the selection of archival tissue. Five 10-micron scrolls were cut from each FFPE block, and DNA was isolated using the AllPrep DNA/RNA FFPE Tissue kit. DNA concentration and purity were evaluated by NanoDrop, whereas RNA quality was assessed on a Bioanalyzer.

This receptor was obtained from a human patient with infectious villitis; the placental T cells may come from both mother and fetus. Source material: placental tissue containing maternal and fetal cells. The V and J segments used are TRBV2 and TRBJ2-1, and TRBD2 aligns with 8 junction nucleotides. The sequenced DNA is TGTGCCAGCAGTGCGGAGCGGGGGTTATACAATGAGCAGTTCTTC. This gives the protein CASSAERGLYNEQFF. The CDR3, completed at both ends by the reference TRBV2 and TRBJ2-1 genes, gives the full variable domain EPEVTQTPSHQVTQMGQEVILRCVPISNHLYFYWYRQILGQKVEFLVSFYNNEISEKSEIFDDQFSVERPDGSNFTLKIRSTKLEDSAMYFCASSAERGLYNEQFFGPGTRLTVL.